The T cell receptor (beta chain) described here comes from a study of blood T cell repertoires in COVID-19. Study information: PBMCs, B-cell-depleted T cells, or T cells provided the cDNA or gDNA that made up the material.

Libraries were prepared by immunoSEQ multiplex PCR; TCRdb keeps only in-frame clonotypes and omits some of them. The table lists about 160,000 clones, over 75% of them singletons. The CDR3 extends over 15 amino acids. V trimming: 0 bases; J trimming: 0 bases; junction bases outside the gene matches: 2. From germline, CDR1 is KGHSH and CDR2 LQKENI. This sequence joins TRBV18 and TRBJ2-7, with 7 bases fitting TRBD1. The sequence was obtained from an older man with acute or convalescent COVID-19. The sample was peripheral blood. CDR3 in amino acids: CASSPPGQASYEQYF. The CDR3 DNA reads as TGTGCCAGCTCACCACCAGGACAGGCCTCCTACGAGCAGTACTTC.